Each of the 29 T cell receptor beta chains below was sequenced from the same sample in a study of STAT3 mutations in large granular lymphocyte leukemia. The study's findings and limits: Every T-LGLL patient had at least one immunodominant TCRbeta clonotype.

Using immunoSEQ multiplex PCR, the repertoire was profiled, and TCRdb retains in-frame clones only, with some absent. The sample records about 2,300 clones, 60% to 70% being singletons. Which antigens these TCRs recognize remains unknown. Input material: peripheral blood mononuclear cells. The source of these receptors is a woman in her forties or fifties with T-cell large granular lymphocyte leukemia. Some clones in this sample may be carry-over from other donors' samples.

V gene TRBV5-1 combines with J gene TRBJ1-1; D remains ambiguous. Trimming took 1 base from V and 1 from J, leaving 8 bases between them. The length of the CDR3 is 14 residues. Per the germline V gene, CDR1 is SGHRS and CDR2 is YFSETQ. DNA for the CDR3: TGCGCCAGCAGCTTGTTGCTCGGGAACACTGAAGCTTTCTTT. Amino acids: CASSLLLGNTEAFF.

This clone occurred a few times. CDR3 in DNA: TGTGCCAGTAGTGCGCACTTCTACGAGCAGTACTTC. It yields the protein CASSAHFYEQYF. The V gene is TRBV19, the J gene TRBJ2-7; D not resolved. The V end was cut by 5 bases, the J end by 3 bases, with 8 bases between. Germline V gene data show CDR1 as LNHDA and CDR2 as SQIVND (reference sequence). The CDR3 totals 12 residues.

The chain carries TRBV5-1 and TRBJ2-2; 7 nucleotides line up with TRBD1. Looked up from germline, CDR1 is SGHRS and CDR2 is YFSETQ. This CDR3 spans 14 amino acids. Germline trimming cut 7 bases from V and 7 bases from J; bases unmatched to any gene: 10. The CDR3 DNA follows: TGCGCCAGCGTATCCGGGACAGTGAACGGGGAGCTGTTTTTT. Translation: CASVSGTVNGELFF. Filled out from reference TRBV5-1 and TRBJ2-2, the complete variable domain reads KAGVTQTPRYLIKTRGQQVTLSCSPISGHRSVSWYQQTPGQGLQFLFEYFSETQRNKGNFPGRFSGRQFSNSRSEMNVSTLELGDSALYLCASVSGTVNGELFFGEGSRLTVL.

This clone has just a few counts. The chain carries TRBV6-1 and TRBJ2-1; D is perhaps TRBD1 (6 bases). Germline CDR1 and CDR2: MNHNS and SASEGT. The CDR3 consists of 14 residues. The V gene lost 1 base and the J gene lost 2 bases, with 6 bases spanning the gap. This CDR3 reads CASSEGTAYNEQFF. The CDR3 DNA reads as TGTGCCAGCAGTGAAGGGACAGCCTACAATGAGCAGTTCTTC.

The genes are TRBV18 and TRBJ2-5, with D uncertain. The CDR3 length is 13 residues. Trimming removed 2 bases from V and 5 bases from J, with 9 bases in between. Germline loops: CDR1 KGHSH, CDR2 LQKENI. CDR3 sequence reads: CASSPGLRETQYF. The CDR3 nucleotides read TGTGCCAGCTCACCAGGCCTTCGGGAGACCCAGTACTTC.

V is TRBV7-9 and J is TRBJ2-3; D may correspond to TRBD1 or TRBD2 (5 bases each). The germline CDR1 and CDR2 sequences are SEHNR and FQNEAQ (reference sequence). Trimming took 3 bases from V and 1 from J, leaving 11 bases between them. The CDR3 has 15 amino acids. In nucleotides, the CDR3 is TGTGCCAGCAGCTTCGGGGCGGTGGGCACAGATACGCAGTATTTT. Residues: CASSFGAVGTDTQYF.

The V gene is TRBV7-2, the J gene TRBJ1-5; 7 bases agree with TRBD1. CDR1 is SGHTA, CDR2 FQGNSA, per germline. V gave up 4 bases and J gave up 6 bases; unmatched junction bases: 9. The CDR3 totals 15 residues. CDR3 residues: CASSYTITGAQPQHF. CDR3 sequence (DNA): TGTGCCAGCAGCTACACAATTACAGGGGCTCAGCCCCAGCATTTT. The full variable domain, completed using reference TRBV7-2 and TRBJ1-5, is GAGVSQSPSNKVTEKGKDVELRCDPISGHTALYWYRQSLGQGLEFLIYFQGNSAPDKSGLPSDRFSAERTGGSVSTLTIQRTQQEDSAVYLCASSYTITGAQPQHFGDGTRLSIL.

This clone occurred a few times. This sequence joins TRBV30 and TRBJ1-1; D is uncertain. Per germline, CDR1 GTSNPN and CDR2 SVGIG (reference sequence). CDR3 length equals 12 residues. V shed 1 base and J shed 8 bases, with 11 bases lying between them. The CDR3 nucleotides read TGTGCCTGGAGTGGCTTGGAGCCCGAAGCTTTCTTT. Protein product: CAWSGLEPEAFF.

The chain uses TRBV5-4 and TRBJ2-5; the D call may be TRBD1 or TRBD2 (6 bases each). The CDR3 is 16 residues long. Looked up from germline, CDR1 is SGHNT and CDR2 is YYREEE (reference sequence). The V and J ends lost 2 bases and 2 bases respectively, with 16 bases between them. This chain's CDR3 is CASSFSKGGTQETQYF. CDR3 bases: TGTGCCAGCAGCTTCTCCAAGGGGGGCACACAAGAGACCCAGTACTTC.

The chain links TRBV5-4 to TRBJ2-7; D uncertain. This CDR3 is built from 13 residues. V lost 2 bases and J lost 4, with 10 bases in between. CDR1 is SGHNT, CDR2 YYREEE, per germline (reference sequence). Written as DNA, the CDR3 is TGTGCCAGCAGCTTCAACCTTAAATACGAGCAGTACTTC. Its translation: CASSFNLKYEQYF.

V is TRBV13 and J is TRBJ2-7, with TRBD1 as a possible D gene (6 bases). This CDR3 has 15 residues. Per germline, CDR1 PRHDT and CDR2 FYEKMQ (reference sequence). Trimming took off 0 bases at V and 3 bases at J, with 12 bases between the two ends. The DNA for the CDR3 is TGTGCCAGCAGCTTAGGGAGGACAGCGATCTACGAGCAGTACTTC. Protein: CASSLGRTAIYEQYF.

The chain employs TRBV5-1 and TRBJ2-6; TRBD1 matches at 7 bases. This CDR3 contains 18 residues. In germline, CDR1 is SGHRS, CDR2 YFSETQ. The trim removed 4 bases at V and 0 bases at J, leaving 10 bases unmatched. The CDR3: CASSLVVNRGSGANVLTF. As DNA, the CDR3 is TGCGCCAGCAGCCTGGTCGTAAACAGGGGCTCTGGGGCCAACGTCCTGACTTTC.

The V and J genes are TRBV30 and TRBJ1-2, with D possibly matching TRBD1 (6 bases). Germline CDR1 reads GTSNPN; CDR2 reads SVGIG (reference sequence). The CDR3 totals 13 residues. V lost 2 bases and J lost 2, with 9 bases in between. CDR3 nucleotide sequence: TGTGCCTGGAGTCGTACAGGGAACTATGGCTACACCTTC. Amino acid sequence: CAWSRTGNYGYTF.

This clone has only a few counts. This chain uses TRBV25-1 with TRBJ2-7; 11 nucleotides align to TRBD1. CDR1 and CDR2 (germline): MGHDK, SYGVNS. CDR3 size: 15 residues. V was clipped by 7 bases and J by 3 bases; unmatched bases: 8. The CDR3, as DNA: TGTGCCAGCACTTCACCCGGGACAGGGGGCTACGAGCAGTACTTC. This gives the protein CASTSPGTGGYEQYF.

The CDR3 sequence: CASSWGQGLAYEQYF. DNA of the CDR3: TGTGCCAGCTCTTGGGGACAGGGGTTAGCCTACGAGCAGTACTTC. The gene calls are TRBV18 and TRBJ2-7; 10 nucleotides align to TRBD1. The V segment lost 6 bases and the J segment 2 bases; nucleotides outside the gene matches: 7. From germline, CDR1 is KGHSH and CDR2 LQKENI. The CDR3 totals 15 residues.

This clone appeared a single time. The chain recombines TRBV27 with TRBJ2-7, with 9 bases lining up with TRBD1. This CDR3 is 15 amino acids long. Germline CDR1 reads MNHEY; CDR2 reads SMNVEV (reference sequence). The V and J ends lost 3 bases and 3 bases, in that order; junction bases with no gene match: 6. CDR3 region: CASSFRDRVSYEQYF. CDR3 coding DNA: TGTGCCAGCAGTTTCCGGGACAGGGTGAGCTACGAGCAGTACTTC.

The chain links TRBV27 to TRBJ2-7; TRBD1 agrees at 7 bases. Germline CDR1 reads MNHEY; CDR2 reads SMNVEV (reference sequence). The CDR3 length is 15 residues. The V segment lost 5 bases and the J segment 7 bases; nucleotides outside the gene matches: 14. As DNA, the CDR3 is TGTGCCAGCAGTATTAAGGGCCAGGGGGTTAGGGAGCAGTACTTC. Translated, it gives CASSIKGQGVREQYF.

The chain combines TRBV7-9 with TRBJ2-3, with 13 bases fitting TRBD2. The junction had 8 bases not matched to a gene; V was cut back by 5 bases and J by 3 bases. The CDR3 is made up of 17 amino acids. CDR1 is SEHNR, CDR2 FQNEAQ, per germline (reference sequence). CDR3 residues: CASSLRGGLAGTDTQYF. The CDR3 DNA follows: TGTGCCAGCAGCCTCCGCGGGGGACTAGCGGGAACAGATACGCAGTATTTT.

The V call is TRBV5-1, the J call TRBJ1-2; D ambiguous. Trimming cost V 4 bases and J 4 bases, with 8 bases left between them. The germline V gene has CDR1 SGHRS and CDR2 YFSETQ. The CDR3 sequence is 12 residues long. The CDR3 region is CASSVSSYGYTF. The CDR3 coding sequence is TGCGCCAGCAGCGTGTCCTCCTATGGCTACACCTTC.

The V call is TRBV18, the J call TRBJ1-2, with 8 nucleotides matching TRBD1. Germline V gene sequence: CDR1 KGHSH, CDR2 LQKENI. V lost 4 bases and J lost 4; bases outside the gene matches: 8. The CDR3 is made up of 15 amino acids. In DNA form, the CDR3 reads TGTGCCAGCTCACTAACGGACAGGGAGTTCTATGGCTACACCTTC. Translated: CASSLTDREFYGYTF.

V and J are TRBV5-6 and TRBJ2-7; 11 nucleotides line up with TRBD2. V lost 4 bases and J lost 1; bases outside the gene matches: 1. Germline values: CDR1 SGHDT, CDR2 YYEEEE. CDR3 length equals 14 residues. The CDR3 protein is CASSLAGGSYEQYF. The DNA of the CDR3 is TGTGCCAGCAGCCTAGCGGGAGGTTCCTACGAGCAGTACTTC.

This clone was recorded once. This chain joins TRBV5-1 and TRBJ1-4; 10 bases map to TRBD1. The CDR3 has 16 amino acids. Germline V gives CDR1 SGHRS, CDR2 YFSETQ. J lost 6 bases, V lost 0 bases, and 5 bases had no gene match. In nucleotides, the CDR3 is TGCGCCAGCAGCTTGGGACAGGGGGCCGGGGATGAAAAACTGTTTTTT. Translating it yields CASSLGQGAGDEKLFF.

This chain links TRBV30 with TRBJ2-5; 8 bases fit TRBD2. The V segment lost 7 bases and the J segment 7 bases; nucleotides outside the gene matches: 5. This CDR3 has 11 amino acids. CDR1 and CDR2 from the germline V gene are GTSNPN and SVGIG (reference sequence). CDR3 residues: CALGLEGTQYF. The DNA for the CDR3 is TGTGCCTTGGGACTAGAGGGGACCCAGTACTTC. Together with reference TRBV30 and TRBJ2-5, the CDR3 gives the full variable domain: SQTIHQWPATLVQPVGSPLSLECTVEGTSNPNLYWYRQAAGRGLQLLFYSVGIGQISSEVPQNLSASRPQDRQFILSSKKLLLSDSGFYLCALGLEGTQYFGPGTRLLVL.

In this sample, this clone turned up a few times. The J gene is TRBJ1-2, the V gene TRBV30; D is ambiguous. The CDR3 has 15 amino acids. V lost 3 bases and J lost 10, with 24 bases in between. From germline, CDR1 is GTSNPN and CDR2 SVGIG (reference sequence). The CDR3 spells CAWSVLGLSVGPYTF. CDR3 nucleotides: TGTGCCTGGAGCGTCCTAGGCCTCTCGGTTGGGCCCTACACCTTC.

In DNA, the CDR3 is TGTGCCTGGAGTGTAAGGGATCAGTTCTTC. Protein: CAWSVRDQFF. The chain links TRBV30 to TRBJ2-1; no reliable D call. CDR1 is GTSNPN and CDR2 is SVGIG in the germline V gene (reference sequence). The V end was cut by 0 bases, the J end by 13 bases, with 7 bases between. The CDR3 consists of 10 residues.

This clone appeared once. The rearrangement uses TRBV5-6 and TRBJ1-5; no definite D call. Trimming took 0 bases from V and 6 from J, leaving 7 bases between them. In germline, CDR1 is SGHDT, CDR2 YYEEEE. The CDR3 is 13 residues long. The CDR3: CASSLGPVQPQHF. The CDR3 nucleotides read TGTGCCAGCAGCTTGGGACCAGTTCAGCCCCAGCATTTT.

The J gene is TRBJ1-1, the V gene TRBV5-1; D unclear. Germline CDR1 and CDR2: SGHRS and YFSETQ. CDR3 length equals 15 residues. V was pared by 0 bases and J by 0 bases, with 9 bases between. The CDR3 DNA reads as TGCGCCAGCAGCTTGGTTCGGGGTATGAACACTGAAGCTTTCTTT. Protein sequence: CASSLVRGMNTEAFF.

The gene calls are TRBV7-8 and TRBJ2-3, with 8 bases lining up with TRBD1. This CDR3 is built from 17 residues. The V segment lost 4 bases and the J segment 3 bases; nucleotides outside the gene matches: 12. CDR1 is SGHVS and CDR2 is FQNEAQ in the germline V gene. The CDR3 nucleotides are TGTGCCAGCAGCTCCCGGCCATGGGGACAGGTGACAGATACGCAGTATTTT. This translates into CASSSRPWGQVTDTQYF.

This clone was picked up a small number of times. V usage is TRBV29-1 and J usage is TRBJ2-7, with 10 bases that match TRBD2. The germline V gene has CDR1 SQVTM and CDR2 ANQGSEA. The CDR3 covers 13 residues. V shed 6 bases and J 4 bases; nucleotides not matched to a gene: 6. CDR3 sequence reads: CSVQAGGRYEQYF. CDR3 coding DNA: TGCAGCGTCCAAGCGGGAGGGCGGTACGAGCAGTACTTC.